This passage covers 20 T cell receptor beta chains from one sample sequenced in a study of T cell responses to AZD1222 COVID-19 vaccine. Profiling relied on immunoSEQ multiplex PCR, and the TCRdb table lists in-frame clones only, not all of them. This table holds about 94,000 clones, approximately 81% found once. Material: peripheral blood, obtained 28 days after the second AZD1222 dose. Source of these receptors: an adult who received the AZD1222 COVID-19 vaccine.

The chain carries TRBV6-5 and TRBJ2-3, with 11 nucleotides matching TRBD2. This CDR3 contains 15 residues. CDR1 MNHEY and CDR2 SVGAGI come from the germline V gene. V trimming: 6 bases; J trimming: 5 bases; junction bases outside the gene matches: 7. This chain's CDR3 is CASSATSGVGDTQYF. Here the CDR3 DNA reads TGTGCCAGCAGCGCGACTAGCGGGGTTGGAGATACGCAGTATTTT.

The gene calls are TRBV29-1 and TRBJ2-5; TRBD1 matches at 10 bases. Trimming took 5 bases from V and 6 from J; bases not matched to a gene: 9. Germline V gene sequence: CDR1 SQVTM, CDR2 ANQGSEA. The CDR3 extends over 14 amino acids. The CDR3, as DNA: TGCAGCGTTTTTGGAGGGGACAGGGGTAAGACCCAGTACTTC. This codes for CSVFGGDRGKTQYF.

The chain recombines TRBV18 with TRBJ2-7, with 9 bases that match TRBD2. V was clipped by 2 bases and J by 2 bases; unmatched bases: 7. The CDR3 contains 16 residues. Germline V gene sequence: CDR1 KGHSH, CDR2 LQKENI. As DNA, the CDR3 is TGTGCCAGCTCACCAGGAGGGCGGGAGGGCACCTACGAGCAGTACTTC. Encoded protein: CASSPGGREGTYEQYF. The full variable domain, with the rest looked up from reference TRBV18 and TRBJ2-7, is NAGVMQNPRHLVRRRGQEARLRCSPMKGHSHVYWYRQLPEEGLKFMVYLQKENIIDESGMPKERFSAEFPKEGPSILRIQQVVRGDSAAYFCASSPGGREGTYEQYFGPGTRLTVT.

The sample holds a few counts of this clone. This rearrangement joins TRBV6-5 to TRBJ2-7, with TRBD1 identical over 10 bases. Looked up from germline, CDR1 is MNHEY and CDR2 is SVGAGI. After removal of 2 bases from V and 2 bases from J, the junction contained 3 bases not matched to a gene. There are 15 residues in the CDR3. In DNA, the CDR3 is TGTGCCAGCAGTTACGCCGGGACAGGGGCCTACGAGCAGTACTTC. Translated, it gives CASSYAGTGAYEQYF.

J is TRBJ1-3 and V is TRBV7-9; D is undetermined. Germline CDR1 is SEHNR and CDR2 is FQNEAQ (reference sequence). Deletions cut 5 bases from V and 3 bases from J, with 17 bases between. This CDR3 comprises 16 residues. The CDR3: CASSKGNSGFGNTIYF. The DNA for the CDR3 is TGTGCCAGCAGCAAAGGGAATTCGGGATTTGGAAACACCATATATTTT.

The J gene is TRBJ2-1, the V gene TRBV25-1; no clear D. Germline V gene lookup returns CDR1 MGHDK and CDR2 SYGVNS. V gave up 3 bases and J gave up 8 bases, with 14 bases separating them. This CDR3 comprises 14 residues. This CDR3 reads CASSDYLGSDEQFF. As DNA, the CDR3 is TGTGCCAGCAGTGATTACCTGGGTTCGGATGAGCAGTTCTTC.

CDR3 protein: CASSLLGDLLYGYTF. In DNA form, the CDR3 reads TGTGCCAGCAGTTTATTGGGGGACCTCCTCTATGGCTACACCTTC. V and J are TRBV27 and TRBJ1-2, with D perhaps matching TRBD1 (5 bases). V lost 1 base and J 4 bases, leaving 13 bases between the germline ends. This CDR3 region has 15 residues. CDR1 and CDR2 (germline): MNHEY, SMNVEV (reference sequence).

The chain is built from TRBV6-2 or TRBV6-3 and TRBJ2-1; 9 nucleotides line up with TRBD2. This CDR3 has 15 amino acids. Trimming at V came to 5 bases and at J to 8 bases, leaving 10 bases not matched to a gene. CDR1 MNHEY and CDR2 SVGEGT come from the germline V gene. The CDR3 DNA sequence: TGTGCCAGCAGTGCCCAGCGGGGCGGGGGGGATGAGCAGTTCTTC. Its protein product is CASSAQRGGGDEQFF.

This rearrangement joins TRBV9 to TRBJ1-1; 7 bases line up with TRBD1. The CDR3 has 15 amino acids. CDR1 and CDR2 (germline): SGDLS, YYNGEE. The V and J ends lost 1 base and 1 base, in that order; junction bases with no gene match: 4. CDR3 protein: CASSVLGTANTEAFF. The DNA of the CDR3 is TGTGCCAGCAGCGTATTAGGGACAGCGAACACTGAAGCTTTCTTT.

The rearrangement joins TRBV19 to TRBJ2-2; D is ambiguous. This CDR3 comprises 14 residues. V lost 7 bases and J 2 bases, leaving 11 bases between the germline ends. Germline-derived CDR1 and CDR2 are LNHDA and SQIVND (reference sequence). The CDR3 sequence is CASKTAQNTGELFF. The DNA of the CDR3 is TGTGCCAGTAAAACAGCCCAAAACACCGGGGAGCTGTTTTTT.

This clone appeared a single time. This chain uses TRBV7-8 with TRBJ2-7; TRBD1 agrees at 9 bases. V trimming: 4 bases; J trimming: 6 bases; junction bases outside the gene matches: 13. CDR3 length equals 16 residues. Germline-derived CDR1 and CDR2 are SGHVS and FQNEAQ. CDR3 nucleotides: TGTGCCAGCAGCTCGTGGCGACAGGGGGAAAGGGCCGAGCAGTACTTC. It translates to CASSSWRQGERAEQYF.

This clone appeared a few times. The genes are TRBV6-5 and TRBJ2-7; D perhaps matches TRBD2 (6 bases). V was pared by 2 bases and J by 2 bases, with 10 bases between. CDR1 and CDR2 from the germline V gene are MNHEY and SVGAGI. The CDR3 spans 14 residues. CDR3 nucleotides: TGTGCCAGCAGTTACACGGAGGGGACCTACGAGCAGTACTTC. This translates into CASSYTEGTYEQYF.

The chain carries TRBV28 and TRBJ1-2; D is uncertain. CDR3 size: 14 residues. The V gene lost 5 bases and the J gene lost 1 base, with 11 bases spanning the gap. Germline lookup yields CDR1 MDHEN and CDR2 SYDVKM. Written as DNA, the CDR3 is TGTGCCAGCAGTCCGTCCGGCAATAACTATGGCTACACCTTC. Amino acids: CASSPSGNNYGYTF.

This chain uses TRBV9 with TRBJ1-3, with 7 bases matching TRBD1. CDR1 and CDR2 (germline): SGDLS, YYNGEE. CDR3 size: 15 residues. J gave up 4 bases and V 0 bases, and 4 bases lay outside the gene matches. The CDR3 sequence is CASSVEGGLGNTIYF. The CDR3, as DNA: TGTGCCAGCAGCGTAGAAGGGGGCCTCGGAAACACCATATATTTT.

This clone has a handful of counts. J is TRBJ2-2 and V is TRBV7-8; the match to TRBD2 covers 7 bases. The trim removed 6 bases at V and 4 bases at J, leaving 2 bases unmatched. CDR1 is SGHVS and CDR2 is FQNEAQ in the germline V gene. This CDR3 is built from 13 residues. CDR3 coding DNA: TGTGCCAGCAGGGAGCGGGGCACCGGGGAGCTGTTTTTT. This codes for CASRERGTGELFF.

This sequence joins TRBV4-1 and TRBJ1-2; D unresolved. This CDR3 is 12 amino acids long. Germline V gives CDR1 MGHRA, CDR2 YSYEKL. Trimming left V 0 bases short and J 13 bases short, with 12 bases between. The DNA for the CDR3 is TGCGCCAGCAGCCAAGATCTAACCCCCCCCACCTTC. Amino acids: CASSQDLTPPTF.

This chain links TRBV7-2 with TRBJ1-5; D not resolved. In germline, CDR1 is SGHTA, CDR2 FQGNSA. With 1 base removed from V and 3 bases from J, the gap between germline ends came to 13 bases. The CDR3 extends over 16 amino acids. CDR3 bases: TGTGCCAGCAGCTTAGGGAGGGCATTATTCAATCAGCCCCAGCATTTT. It translates to CASSLGRALFNQPQHF.

The genes are TRBV6-5 and TRBJ1-1; maybe TRBD1 (5 bases). Trimming took off 4 bases at V and 0 bases at J, with 12 bases between the two ends. The CDR3 runs to 15 residues. CDR1 MNHEY and CDR2 SVGAGI come from the germline V gene. The CDR3, as DNA: TGTGCCAGCAGTTCGGGGGGGGACCTGAACACTGAAGCTTTCTTT. Amino acid sequence: CASSSGGDLNTEAFF.

The chain has TRBV28 and TRBJ1-1, with unresolved D. Germline CDR1 is MDHEN and CDR2 is SYDVKM. With 3 bases removed from V and 4 bases from J, the gap between germline ends came to 21 bases. The CDR3 has 17 residues. In DNA, the CDR3 is TGTGCCAGCAGTTTTGAACAAATCAATTATCTGGGCACTGAAGCTTTCTTT. As protein: CASSFEQINYLGTEAFF.

The rearrangement links TRBV19 to TRBJ1-1, with 7 bases matching TRBD1. The germline gives CDR1 LNHDA, CDR2 SQIVND (reference sequence). V was pared by 9 bases and J by 13 bases, with 26 bases of the junction left unmatched. The length of the CDR3 is 16 residues. Here the CDR3 reads CASRPAEGAADGLGFF. The CDR3 DNA is TGTGCCAGCAGGCCCGCGGAGGGGGCAGCCGACGGTTTAGGTTTCTTT.